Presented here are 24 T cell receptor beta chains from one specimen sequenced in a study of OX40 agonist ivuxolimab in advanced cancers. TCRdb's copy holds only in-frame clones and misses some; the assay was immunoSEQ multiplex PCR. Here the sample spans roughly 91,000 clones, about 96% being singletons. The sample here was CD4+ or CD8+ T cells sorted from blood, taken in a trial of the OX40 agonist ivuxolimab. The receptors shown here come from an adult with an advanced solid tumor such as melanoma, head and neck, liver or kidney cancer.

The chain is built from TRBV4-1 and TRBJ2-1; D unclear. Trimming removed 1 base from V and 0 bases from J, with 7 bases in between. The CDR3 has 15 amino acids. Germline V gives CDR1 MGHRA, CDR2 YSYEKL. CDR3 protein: CASSQVRSSYNEQFF. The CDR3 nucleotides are TGCGCCAGCAGCCAAGTGCGGAGCTCCTACAATGAGCAGTTCTTC.

The CDR3 DNA sequence: TGTGCCAGCAGCGTGGGGACTAGCGATTCCTACAATGAGCAGTTCTTC. Translated, it gives CASSVGTSDSYNEQFF. The chain employs TRBV9 and TRBJ2-1; TRBD2 matches 10 bases. The CDR3 spans 16 residues. Germline V CDR1 and CDR2: SGDLS, YYNGEE. V was clipped by 2 bases and J by 1 base; unmatched bases: 3.

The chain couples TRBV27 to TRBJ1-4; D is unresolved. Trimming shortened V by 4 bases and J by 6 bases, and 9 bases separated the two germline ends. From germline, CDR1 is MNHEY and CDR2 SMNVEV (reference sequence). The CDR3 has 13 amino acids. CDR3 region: CASSSRHHEKLFF. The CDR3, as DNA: TGTGCCAGCAGTTCCCGACACCATGAAAAACTGTTTTTT.

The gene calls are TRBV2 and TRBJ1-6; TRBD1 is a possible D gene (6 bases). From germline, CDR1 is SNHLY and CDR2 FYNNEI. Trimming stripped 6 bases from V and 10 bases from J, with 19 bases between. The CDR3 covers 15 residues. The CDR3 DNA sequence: TGTGCCAGCAGGGGCCGGGCAGGGGTGGAATCACCCCTCCACTTT. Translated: CASRGRAGVESPLHF.

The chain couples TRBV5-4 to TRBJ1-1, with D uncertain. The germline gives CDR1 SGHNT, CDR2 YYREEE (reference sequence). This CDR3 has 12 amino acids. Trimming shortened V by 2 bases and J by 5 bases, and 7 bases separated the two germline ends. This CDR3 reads CASSFYGTEAFF. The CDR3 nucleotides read TGTGCCAGCAGCTTCTACGGGACTGAAGCTTTCTTT.

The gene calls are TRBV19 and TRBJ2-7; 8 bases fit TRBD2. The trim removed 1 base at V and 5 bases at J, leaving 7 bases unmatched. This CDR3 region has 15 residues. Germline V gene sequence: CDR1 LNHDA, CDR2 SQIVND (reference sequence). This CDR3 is CASSIVSGSVHEQYF. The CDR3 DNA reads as TGTGCCAGTAGTATAGTGAGCGGGAGCGTCCACGAGCAGTACTTC.

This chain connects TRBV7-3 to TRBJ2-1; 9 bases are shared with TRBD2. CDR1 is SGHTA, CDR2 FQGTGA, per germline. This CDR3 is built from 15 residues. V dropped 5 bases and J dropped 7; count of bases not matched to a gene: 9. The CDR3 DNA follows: TGTGCCAGCAGCCCCCCGTTAGCGGGAGTAAATGAGCAGTTCTTC. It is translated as CASSPPLAGVNEQFF. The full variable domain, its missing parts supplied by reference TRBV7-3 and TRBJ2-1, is GAGVSQTPSNKVTEKGKYVELRCDPISGHTALYWYRQSLGQGPEFLIYFQGTGAADDSGLPNDRFFAVRPEGSVSTLKIQRTERGDSAVYLCASSPPLAGVNEQFFGPGTRLTVL.

The CDR3 bases are TGTGCCAGCACCACTTCCGGGACTAGCGGAGAGACCCAGTACTTC. Protein sequence: CASTTSGTSGETQYF. The chain recombines TRBV6-5 with TRBJ2-5; 11 nucleotides agree with TRBD2. The CDR3 length is 15 residues. V shed 7 bases, J shed 4 bases, and the junction held 8 bases outside the gene matches. Looked up from germline, CDR1 is MNHEY and CDR2 is SVGAGI.

DNA for the CDR3: TGCGCCAGCAGCCAAGTGTACAGGGATGCAAATGAAAAACTGTTTTTT. It is translated as CASSQVYRDANEKLFF. The rearrangement uses TRBV4-3 and TRBJ1-4; D is possibly TRBD1 (6 bases). The CDR3 spans 16 residues. Germline loops: CDR1 LGHNA, CDR2 YSLEER. V lost 1 base and J 5 bases, leaving 14 bases between the germline ends.

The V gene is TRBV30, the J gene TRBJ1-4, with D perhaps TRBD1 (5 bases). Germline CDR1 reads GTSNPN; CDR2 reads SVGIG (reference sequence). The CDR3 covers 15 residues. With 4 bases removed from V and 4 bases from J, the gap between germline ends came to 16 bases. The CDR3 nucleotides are TGTGCCTGGACAACAGGAATCGGGGGTAATGAAAAACTGTTTTTT. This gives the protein CAWTTGIGGNEKLFF.

As DNA, the CDR3 is TGCGCCAGCAGCCAAGTGGTAGGGCCAGGGGGGACTGAAGCTTTCTTT. Protein sequence: CASSQVVGPGGTEAFF. The J gene is TRBJ1-1, the V gene TRBV4-3; 7 positions match TRBD1. J was trimmed by 5 bases and V by 1 base; bases with no gene match: 10. CDR3 length: 16 residues. Germline V gives CDR1 LGHNA, CDR2 YSLEER.

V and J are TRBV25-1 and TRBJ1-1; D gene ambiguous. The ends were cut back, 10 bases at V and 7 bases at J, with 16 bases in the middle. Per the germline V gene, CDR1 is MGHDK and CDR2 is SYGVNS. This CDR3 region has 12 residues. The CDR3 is CATSQVGIEAFF. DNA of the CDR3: TGTGCCACCTCTCAGGTAGGGATTGAAGCTTTCTTT.

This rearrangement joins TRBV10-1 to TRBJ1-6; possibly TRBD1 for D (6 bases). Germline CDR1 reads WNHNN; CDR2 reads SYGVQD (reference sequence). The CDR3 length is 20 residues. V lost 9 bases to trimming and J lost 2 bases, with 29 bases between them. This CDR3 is CASEVAVTPGDDPYNSPLHF. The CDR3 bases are TGCGCCAGTGAGGTTGCAGTGACCCCAGGGGACGACCCCTATAATTCACCCCTCCACTTT.

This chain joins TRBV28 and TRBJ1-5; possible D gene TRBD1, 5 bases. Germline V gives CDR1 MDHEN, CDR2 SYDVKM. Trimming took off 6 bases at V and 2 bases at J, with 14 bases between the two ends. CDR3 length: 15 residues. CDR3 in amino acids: CASSTMWGGNQPQHF. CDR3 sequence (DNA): TGTGCCAGCAGCACCATGTGGGGGGGCAATCAGCCCCAGCATTTT.

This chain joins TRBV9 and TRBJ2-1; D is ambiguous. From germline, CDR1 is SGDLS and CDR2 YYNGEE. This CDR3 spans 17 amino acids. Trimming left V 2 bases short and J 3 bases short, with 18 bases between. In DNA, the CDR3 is TGTGCCAGCAGCGTCACCCCGGCTAAAACCGACTACAATGAGCAGTTCTTC. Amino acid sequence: CASSVTPAKTDYNEQFF.

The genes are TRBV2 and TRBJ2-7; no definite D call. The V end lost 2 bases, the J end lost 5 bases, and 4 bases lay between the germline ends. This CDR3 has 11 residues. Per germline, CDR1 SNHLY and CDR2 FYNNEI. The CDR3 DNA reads TGTGCCAGCAGTGAAACCCACGAGCAGTACTTC. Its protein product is CASSETHEQYF. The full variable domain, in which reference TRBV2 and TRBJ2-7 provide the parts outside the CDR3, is EPEVTQTPSHQVTQMGQEVILRCVPISNHLYFYWYRQILGQKVEFLVSFYNNEISEKSEIFDDQFSVERPDGSNFTLKIRSTKLEDSAMYFCASSETHEQYFGPGTRLTVT.

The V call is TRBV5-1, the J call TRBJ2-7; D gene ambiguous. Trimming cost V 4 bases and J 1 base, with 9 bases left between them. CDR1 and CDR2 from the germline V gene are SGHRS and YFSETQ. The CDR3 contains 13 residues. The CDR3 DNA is TGCGCCAGCAGCCTTTACGAATCCTACGAGCAGTACTTC. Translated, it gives CASSLYESYEQYF.

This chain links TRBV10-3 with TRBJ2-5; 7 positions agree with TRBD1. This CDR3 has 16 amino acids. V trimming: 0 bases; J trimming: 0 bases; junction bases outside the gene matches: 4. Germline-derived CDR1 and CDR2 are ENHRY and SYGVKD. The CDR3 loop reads CAISESLTGYQETQYF. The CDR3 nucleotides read TGTGCCATCAGTGAGTCGTTGACAGGGTACCAAGAGACCCAGTACTTC.

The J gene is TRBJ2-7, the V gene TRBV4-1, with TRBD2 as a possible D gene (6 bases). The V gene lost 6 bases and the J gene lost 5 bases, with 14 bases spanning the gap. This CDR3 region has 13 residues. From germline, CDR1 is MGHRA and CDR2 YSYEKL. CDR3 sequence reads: CASRGGVSDEQYF. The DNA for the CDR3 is TGCGCCAGCAGAGGCGGGGTCAGTGACGAGCAGTACTTC.

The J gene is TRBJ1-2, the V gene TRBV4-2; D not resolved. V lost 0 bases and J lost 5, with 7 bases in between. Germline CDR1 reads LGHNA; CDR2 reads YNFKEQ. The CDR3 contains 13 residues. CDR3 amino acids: CASSQDNPYGYTF. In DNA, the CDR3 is TGTGCCAGCAGCCAAGATAACCCTTATGGCTACACCTTC.

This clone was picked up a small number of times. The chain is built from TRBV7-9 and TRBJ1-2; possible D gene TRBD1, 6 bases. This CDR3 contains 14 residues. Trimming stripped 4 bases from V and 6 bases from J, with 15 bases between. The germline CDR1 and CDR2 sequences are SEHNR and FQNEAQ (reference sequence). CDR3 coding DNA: TGTGCCAGCAGCTCCTCAAGCAGGGGAAATGGCTACACCTTC. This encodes CASSSSSRGNGYTF. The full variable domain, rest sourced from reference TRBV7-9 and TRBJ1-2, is DTGVSQNPRHKITKRGQNVTFRCDPISEHNRLYWYRQTLGQGPEFLTYFQNEAQLEKSRLLSDRFSAERPKGSFSTLEIQRTEQGDSAMYLCASSSSSRGNGYTFGSGTRLTVV.

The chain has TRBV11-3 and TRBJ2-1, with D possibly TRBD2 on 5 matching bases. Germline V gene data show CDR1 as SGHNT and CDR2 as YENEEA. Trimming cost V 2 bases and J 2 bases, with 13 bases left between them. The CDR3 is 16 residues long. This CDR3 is CASSLRRSGTYNEQFF. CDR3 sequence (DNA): TGTGCCAGCAGCTTACGGCGATCCGGGACCTACAATGAGCAGTTCTTC.

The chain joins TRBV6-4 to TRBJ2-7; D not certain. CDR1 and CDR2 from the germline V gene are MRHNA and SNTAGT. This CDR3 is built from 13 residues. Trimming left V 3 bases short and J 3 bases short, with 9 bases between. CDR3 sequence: CASSEGPYYEQYF. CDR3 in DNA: TGTGCCAGCAGTGAAGGACCTTACTACGAGCAGTACTTC.

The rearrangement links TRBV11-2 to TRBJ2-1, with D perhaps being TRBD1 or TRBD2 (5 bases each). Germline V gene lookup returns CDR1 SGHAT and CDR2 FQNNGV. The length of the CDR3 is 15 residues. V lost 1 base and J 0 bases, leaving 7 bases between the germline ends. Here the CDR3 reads CASSLVGTSYNEQFF. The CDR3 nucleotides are TGTGCCAGCAGCTTAGTGGGGACCTCCTACAATGAGCAGTTCTTC.